Shown below are 16 T cell receptor beta chains from a single sample sequenced in a study of blood T cell repertoires in COVID-19. Sequencing was performed with immunoSEQ multiplex PCR; in TCRdb, only in-frame clones are kept and a portion is missing. The data contain 220,000 or so clones, 90% of them singletons. The source material was PBMCs or T cells enriched from blood (not recorded which). These receptors were taken from a young man who had been exposed to COVID-19.

The V gene is TRBV2, the J gene TRBJ1-6; the D gene is possibly TRBD1 (5 bases). The CDR3 is 14 amino acids. The V end lost 2 bases, the J end lost 10 bases, and 12 bases lay between the germline ends. The germline V gene encodes CDR1 SNHLY and CDR2 FYNNEI. DNA for the CDR3: TGTGCCAGCAGTGAACAGGTGGGGGGATCACCCCTCCACTTT. This encodes CASSEQVGGSPLHF.

Regarding this clone: It is unclear where the CDR3 begins or ends on the DNA, so no DNA is shown, and the CDR3 is as TCRdb lists it. This chain links TRBV21-1 with TRBJ2-2; TRBD1, the table's D call, lacks a check against the DNA. TRBV21-1 is tagged as a pseudogene. Including both end residues, the CDR3 is 19 amino acids long. CDR3 residues: CASSPPEVGTGTNTGELFF.

V usage is TRBV4-1 and J usage is TRBJ1-2; D is ambiguous. This CDR3 contains 14 residues. The ends were cut back, 0 bases at V and 2 bases at J, with 7 bases in the middle. Germline lookup yields CDR1 MGHRA and CDR2 YSYEKL. CDR3 nucleotides: TGCGCCAGCAGCCAAGATGTCCAGAACTATGGCTACACCTTC. Its protein product is CASSQDVQNYGYTF.

The chain couples TRBV4-3 to TRBJ2-1; possibly TRBD2 for D (5 bases). Trimming took 2 bases from V and 1 from J, leaving 6 bases between them. Germline-derived CDR1 and CDR2 are LGHNA and YSLEER. The CDR3 sequence is 14 residues long. CDR3 amino acids: CASSQPGSYNEQFF. The CDR3 bases are TGCGCCAGCAGCCAACCGGGGTCCTACAATGAGCAGTTCTTC.

J is TRBJ1-6 and V is TRBV6-4, with D possibly TRBD1 on 6 matching bases. The CDR3 contains 13 residues. Trimming stripped 4 bases from V and 9 bases from J, with 10 bases between. Germline V gene lookup returns CDR1 MRHNA and CDR2 SNTAGT. In DNA form, the CDR3 reads TGTGCCAGCAGTGCCACAGGGCGTTCACCCCTCCACTTT. Protein sequence: CASSATGRSPLHF.

This clone was seen only once. The chain uses TRBV5-1 and TRBJ2-7, with 11 bases identical to TRBD2. The length of the CDR3 is 18 residues. The trim removed 0 bases at V and 1 base at J, leaving 9 bases unmatched. Germline CDR1 is SGHRS and CDR2 is YFSETQ. For the CDR3, the DNA is TGCGCCAGCAGCTTGGTGGGGCTAGCGGGGGGCTCTTCCTACGAGCAGTACTTC. Protein: CASSLVGLAGGSSYEQYF.

The chain combines TRBV5-4 with TRBJ1-1; 8 nucleotides match TRBD1. The J segment lost 7 bases and the V segment lost 4 bases, leaving 12 bases of the junction unmatched. CDR1 is SGHNT and CDR2 is YYREEE in the germline V gene (reference sequence). This CDR3 spans 15 amino acids. The CDR3: CASSTQGGYLIEAFF. The CDR3 DNA sequence: TGTGCCAGCAGCACACAGGGGGGCTATCTAATTGAAGCTTTCTTT.

The chain carries TRBV19 and TRBJ1-1; 7 bases agree with TRBD1. Per germline, CDR1 LNHDA and CDR2 SQIVND (reference sequence). The CDR3 is 14 amino acids. With 6 bases clipped from V and 2 bases from J, the junction kept 6 bases outside the gene matches. CDR3 in DNA: TGTGCCAGTAGGAACAGGGGTGGCAACACTGAAGCTTTCTTT. Residues: CASRNRGGNTEAFF.

V is TRBV7-9 and J is TRBJ2-1, with 8 bases fitting TRBD2. Germline loops: CDR1 SEHNR, CDR2 FQNEAQ (reference sequence). The CDR3 length is 15 residues. V shed 5 bases, J shed 6 bases, and the junction held 9 bases outside the gene matches. The CDR3: CASSNEAGAVNEQFF. CDR3 bases: TGTGCCAGCAGCAACGAAGCGGGGGCCGTCAATGAGCAGTTCTTC.

This rearrangement joins TRBV11-3 to TRBJ2-3; TRBD2 matches at 10 bases. The germline V gene encodes CDR1 SGHNT and CDR2 YENEEA. V gave up 5 bases and J gave up 5 bases; unmatched junction bases: 7. This CDR3 has 15 amino acids. The CDR3 DNA reads TGTGCCAGCAGCCACAGCGGGGGGGCAGGAGATACGCAGTATTTT. Residues: CASSHSGGAGDTQYF. Full variable domain (rest looked up from reference TRBV11-3 and TRBJ2-3): EAGVVQSPRYKIIEKKQPVAFWCNPISGHNTLYWYLQNLGQGPELLIRYENEEAVDDSQLPKDRFSAERLKGVDSTLKIQPAELGDSAVYLCASSHSGGAGDTQYFGPGTRLTVL.

V and J are TRBV23-1 and TRBJ2-7; D is possibly TRBD1 (5 bases). TRBV23-1 carries the ORF label, with uncertain function. The CDR3 consists of 15 residues. V lost 3 bases, J lost 1 base, and 13 bases lay in between. The CDR3 spells CASSQHTRVSYEQYF. CDR3 bases: TGCGCCAGCAGTCAGCATACCAGGGTTTCCTACGAGCAGTACTTC.

Only one count was recorded for this clone. CDR3: CASSLGPQGALSGNTIYF. CDR3 nucleotide sequence: TGTGCCAGCAGCTTAGGCCCCCAAGGGGCCCTCTCTGGAAACACCATATATTTT. V gene TRBV7-6 combines with J gene TRBJ1-3; tentative D call: TRBD1 (5 bases). This CDR3 spans 18 amino acids. Germline assignment: CDR1 SGHVS and CDR2 FNYEAQ. V was pared by 1 base and J by 0 bases, with 16 bases between.

This chain uses TRBV3-1 (or the pseudogene TRBV3-2) with TRBJ2-3; the D gene is possibly TRBD2 (5 bases). Per the germline V gene, CDR1 is LGHDT and CDR2 is YNNKEL (reference sequence). V lost 1 base and J lost 2, with 13 bases in between. The CDR3 length is 16 residues. The DNA for the CDR3 is TGTGCCAGCAGCCAAGCCCTAGCTTTACTCACAGATACGCAGTATTTT. Translation gives CASSQALALLTDTQYF.

The V and J genes are TRBV12-3 or TRBV12-4 and TRBJ1-2; no reliable D call. V shed 1 base and J shed 4 bases, with 7 bases lying between them. CDR3 length: 13 amino acids. This chain's CDR3 is CASSLGHIYGYTF. The CDR3 DNA is TGTGCCAGCAGTTTAGGGCACATCTATGGCTACACCTTC.

This sequence joins TRBV5-1 and TRBJ2-3; 9 bases line up with TRBD2. This CDR3 spans 15 amino acids. The junction had 4 bases not matched to a gene; V was cut back by 0 bases and J by 5 bases. Germline V gene sequence: CDR1 SGHRS, CDR2 YFSETQ. CDR3 bases: TGCGCCAGCAGCTTGGGCGGGGGGGCTAAAGATACGCAGTATTTT. Protein: CASSLGGGAKDTQYF.

This chain uses TRBV7-2 with TRBJ2-7; D unclear. Germline values: CDR1 SGHTA, CDR2 FQGNSA. There are 14 residues in the CDR3. The V end was cut by 0 bases, the J end by 1 base, with 7 bases between. As DNA, the CDR3 is TGTGCCAGCAGCTTAGCTGTCGCGTCCTACGAGCAGTACTTC. Protein sequence: CASSLAVASYEQYF.